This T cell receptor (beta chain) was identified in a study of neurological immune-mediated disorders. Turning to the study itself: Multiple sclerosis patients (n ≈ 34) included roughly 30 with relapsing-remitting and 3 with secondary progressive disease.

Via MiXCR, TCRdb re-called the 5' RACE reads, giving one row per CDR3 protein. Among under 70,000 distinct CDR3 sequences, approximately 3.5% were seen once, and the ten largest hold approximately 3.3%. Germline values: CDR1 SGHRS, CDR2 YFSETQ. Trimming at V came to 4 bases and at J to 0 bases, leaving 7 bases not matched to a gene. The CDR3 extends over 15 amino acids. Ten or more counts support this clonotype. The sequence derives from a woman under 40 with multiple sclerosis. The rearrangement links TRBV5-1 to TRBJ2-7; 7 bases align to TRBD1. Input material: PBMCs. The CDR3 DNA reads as TGCGCCAGCAGCCCGGGACAGATCTACTCCTACGAGCAGTACTTC. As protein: CASSPGQIYSYEQYF.